A single sample gave rise to the 3 T cell receptor beta chains below, sequenced in a study of T cell changes during pregnancy in multiple sclerosis. Produced via immunoSEQ multiplex PCR; TCRdb's table is partial and in-frame only. In the table there are approximately 93,000 clones, around 93% of which are singletons. Material: peripheral blood, obtained before pregnancy. Receptor source: a female donor with multiple sclerosis, enrolled in a pregnancy study.

J is TRBJ1-4 and V is TRBV7-2, with 8 bases identical to TRBD1. V lost 5 bases and J lost 8; bases outside the gene matches: 7. Germline V lookup: CDR1 SGHTA, CDR2 FQGNSA. CDR3 size: 14 residues. The CDR3 loop is CASSNRGTGEKLFF. The CDR3 nucleotides are TGTGCCAGCAGCAACAGGGGGACTGGGGAAAAACTGTTTTTT. The complete variable domain, with remaining parts taken from reference TRBV7-2 and TRBJ1-4, reads GAGVSQSPSNKVTEKGKDVELRCDPISGHTALYWYRQSLGQGLEFLIYFQGNSAPDKSGLPSDRFSAERTGGSVSTLTIQRTQQEDSAVYLCASSNRGTGEKLFFGSGTQLSVL.

The chain couples TRBV6-5 to TRBJ1-5; 7 positions match TRBD1. V dropped 6 bases and J dropped 4; count of bases not matched to a gene: 9. The germline gives CDR1 MNHEY, CDR2 SVGAGI. This CDR3 region has 15 residues. The CDR3 spells CASSRDRERNQPQHF. The CDR3 coding sequence is TGTGCCAGCAGCCGAGACAGGGAAAGGAATCAGCCCCAGCATTTT.

The chain is built from TRBV27 and TRBJ2-2, with D possibly TRBD2 on 6 matching bases. This CDR3 spans 15 amino acids. With 3 bases removed from V and 0 bases from J, the gap between germline ends came to 8 bases. The germline V gene has CDR1 MNHEY and CDR2 SMNVEV (reference sequence). CDR3 residues: CASSLWGANTGELFF. CDR3 sequence (DNA): TGTGCCAGCAGTTTGTGGGGGGCGAACACCGGGGAGCTGTTTTTT.